These T cell receptor beta chains were read from a single sample in a study of blood T cell repertoires in COVID-19. Clones were sequenced by immunoSEQ multiplex PCR, and TCRdb holds only the in-frame ones, with some missing. The top ten hold about 2.5% of the sample, which has some 95,000 clones, approximately 89% seen once. The specimen was peripheral blood. Source of these receptors: a human donor with active COVID-19. The donor label of this sample is uncertain. Both conserved end residues are part of each CDR3. The D gene is left open where the match is weak. The size field is filled for only some rows; it gives once, few, many or a size class.

j_call d_call v_call clone_size cdr3_nt cdr3_aa
TRBJ1-6 . TRBV6-5 many TGTGCCAGCAGTTACGGGGCGGACAATTCACCCCTCCACTTT CASSYGADNSPLHF
TRBJ2-1 TRBD1 TRBV7-9 . TGTGCCAGCAGCTTTTGGGGGACAGATGGGGGCAATGAGCAGTTCTTC CASSFWGTDGGNEQFF
TRBJ1-5 . TRBV3-1/TRBV3-2 . TGTGCCAGCAGCCAAGAGGGCCTCCAGCCCCAGCATTTT CASSQEGLQPQHF
TRBJ1-2 TRBD1 TRBV2 once TGTGCCAGCAGACAGGGGGCGTACTATGGCTACACCTTC CASRQGAYYGYTF
TRBJ2-2 . TRBV7-3 . TGTGCCAGCAGCCAATCAGGGTACACCGGGGAGCTGTTTTTT CASSQSGYTGELFF
TRBJ1-2 TRBD1 TRBV5-1 few TGCGCCAGCAGCCGTGACAGGGAAGGCTACACCTTC CASSRDREGYTF
TRBJ2-3 . TRBV4-1 . TGCGCCAGCAGCCAATCTCCAGGAACAGATACGCAGTATTTT CASSQSPGTDTQYF
TRBJ1-2 . TRBV6-5 . TGTGCCAGCTCTCATTCGGACTATGGCTACACCTTC CASSHSDYGYTF
TRBJ2-7 TRBD1 TRBV4-1 . TGCGCCAGCAGCCAAGAGGACAGGGGGTTTAACGAGCAGTACTTC CASSQEDRGFNEQYF
TRBJ2-5 TRBD1 TRBV9 . TGTGCCAGCAGCTTCGACAGGGGAGAGACCCAGTACTTC CASSFDRGETQYF
TRBJ2-7 TRBD1 TRBV5-1 . TGCGCCAGCAGCGTGAAACAGGGGGCCACCTACGAGCAGTACTTC CASSVKQGATYEQYF
TRBJ2-2 TRBD1 TRBV5-4 . TGTGCCAGCAACCCGCCAACCGGGACAGGGGAACCCGGGGAGCTGTTTTTT CASNPPTGTGEPGELFF
TRBJ1-6 TRBD1 TRBV20-1 . TGCAGTGCTAGTTACATCCGGGACAGGGGATCACCCCTCCACTTT CSASYIRDRGSPLHF
TRBJ2-7 . TRBV14 . TGTGCCAGCAGCCAAGATGGCTACCCTCGGAGCGAGCAGTACTTC CASSQDGYPRSEQYF
TRBJ2-7 . TRBV5-1 . TGCGCCAGCAGCTTGGCTGCCTTTAGCTACGAGCAGTACTTC CASSLAAFSYEQYF
TRBJ1-2 . TRBV7-9 . TGTGCCAGCAGCCGGGGGGTCGCCGAAGGCTACACCTTC CASSRGVAEGYTF
TRBJ2-7 TRBD2 TRBV9 few TGTGCCAGCAGCGAGGGACTAGCGTTATCCTACGAGCAGTACTTC CASSEGLALSYEQYF
TRBJ2-5 . TRBV5-5 . TGTGCCAGCAGATTAGGACAGGGAGGGTGGGAGACCCAGTACTTC CASRLGQGGWETQYF
TRBJ2-7 TRBD2 TRBV7-2 . TGTGCCAGCAGCGCCGTTGGGGGGGTCTACGAGCAGTACTTC CASSAVGGVYEQYF
TRBJ2-5 . TRBV5-4 . TGTGCCAGCAGCTTGATTGACAGCGAAGAGACCCAGTACTTC CASSLIDSEETQYF
TRBJ2-7 TRBD1 TRBV12-3/TRBV12-4 . TGTGCCAGCGGCGGAGACAGGGTATACGAGCAGTACTTC CASGGDRVYEQYF
TRBJ2-2 . TRBV10-1 . TGCGCCAGCAGCCCACCGGCGGGGCACACCGGGGAGCTGTTTTTT CASSPPAGHTGELFF
TRBJ1-2 . TRBV19 . TGTGCCAGTAAATCCCGCAGGTCTGGTGGCTACACCTTC CASKSRRSGGYTF